These 19 T cell receptor beta chains came from one sample sequenced in a study of CD8 T cells in Susac syndrome. RNA, at about 0.45 to 1 ug, was reverse transcribed with random hexamers. TCRdb called the immunoSEQ multiplex PCR reads again in MiXCR, with one record for every CDR3 protein. The top ten hold 0.41% of the sample, which has about 84,000 distinct CDR3 sequences, roughly 95% seen once. Input material: CD8+ T cells from PBMCs. The receptors were sampled from a human donor with Susac syndrome.

The chain carries TRBV29-1 and TRBJ2-3, with 9 bases matching TRBD2. The CDR3 loop spans 16 amino acids. With 3 bases clipped from V and 2 bases from J, the junction kept 9 bases outside the gene matches. Germline V gene lookup returns CDR1 SQVTM and CDR2 ANQGSEA. The CDR3 DNA reads TGCAGCGTTGAGGGTGCTAGCGGGGCTAACACAGATACGCAGTATTTT. Translating it yields CSVEGASGANTDTQYF.

The rearrangement joins TRBV20-1 to TRBJ1-1; TRBD1 might be the D (6 bases). V shed 6 bases and J shed 2 bases, with 16 bases lying between them. The CDR3 runs to 14 residues. Germline-derived CDR1 and CDR2 are DFQATT and SNEGSKA (reference sequence). CDR3 nucleotide sequence: TGCAGTGCCCCAGTTGGGGGGCGCAACACTGAAGCTTTCTTT. Amino acid sequence: CSAPVGGRNTEAFF.

CDR3: CASSVGTGIEETQYF. For the CDR3, the DNA is TGTGCCAGCAGCGTAGGGACAGGGATAGAAGAGACCCAGTACTTC. V and J are TRBV9 and TRBJ2-5; 8 bases fit TRBD1. Germline V gene data show CDR1 as SGDLS and CDR2 as YYNGEE. This CDR3 contains 15 residues. Unmatched junction bases numbered 4, after V lost 0 bases and J lost 3 bases.

This chain joins TRBV28 and TRBJ2-7; 7 nucleotides line up with TRBD1. Trimming at V came to 5 bases and at J to 5 bases, leaving 12 bases not matched to a gene. This CDR3 has 15 residues. Germline V CDR1 and CDR2: MDHEN, SYDVKM. This chain's CDR3 is CASSPRTGPWDEQYF. As DNA, the CDR3 is TGTGCCAGCAGTCCGAGGACAGGCCCTTGGGACGAGCAGTACTTC.

The rearrangement joins TRBV29-1 to TRBJ1-2; D is unclear. The length of the CDR3 is 14 residues. Germline lookup yields CDR1 SQVTM and CDR2 ANQGSEA. Trimming pared 7 bases from V and 4 bases from J, leaving 19 bases between. For the CDR3, the DNA is TGCAGCGCAGCCGGACTGGGCTTCGCCTATGGCTACACCTTC. It translates to CSAAGLGFAYGYTF.

The CDR3 spells CASSTELGSNYEQYF. The CDR3, as DNA: TGTGCCAGCAGCACAGAGTTGGGGTCTAACTACGAGCAGTACTTC. V gene TRBV11-2 combines with J gene TRBJ2-7; no reliable D call. The CDR3 is made up of 15 amino acids. Trimming cost V 5 bases and J 3 bases, with 17 bases left between them. CDR1 is SGHAT, CDR2 FQNNGV, per germline.

The chain uses TRBV6-2 or TRBV6-3 and TRBJ1-1, with a possible D match to TRBD1 (5 bases). Per the germline V gene, CDR1 is MNHEY and CDR2 is SVGEGT. CDR3 length: 13 residues. Trimming cost V 4 bases and J 6 bases, with 12 bases left between them. The CDR3 sequence: CASSSGRGAEAFF. CDR3 bases: TGTGCCAGCAGTTCGGGGCGGGGGGCTGAAGCTTTCTTT.

J is TRBJ1-1 and V is TRBV11-3, with a possible D match to TRBD1 (5 bases). V was pared by 6 bases and J by 4 bases, with 15 bases between. In germline, CDR1 is SGHNT, CDR2 YENEEA. The CDR3 spans 14 residues. CDR3 residues: CASSGGGEATEAFF. The CDR3 DNA reads TGTGCCAGCAGTGGTGGGGGGGAGGCCACTGAAGCTTTCTTT.

The CDR3 DNA follows: TGCAGTGCTAGACTCGGGGGAGGATCCCAAGAGACCCAGTACTTC. This codes for CSARLGGGSQETQYF. J is TRBJ2-5 and V is TRBV20-1, with D possibly matching TRBD2 (6 bases). In germline, CDR1 is DFQATT, CDR2 SNEGSKA (reference sequence). The CDR3 contains 15 residues. V gave up 2 bases and J gave up 1 base, with 14 bases separating them.

The rearrangement joins TRBV4-3 to TRBJ2-5; no definite D call. CDR1 is LGHNA, CDR2 YSLEER, per germline. The CDR3 contains 13 residues. Trimming left V 1 base short and J 7 bases short, with 10 bases between. CDR3 region: CASSQGRQWTQYF. DNA of the CDR3: TGCGCCAGCAGCCAAGGCCGCCAATGGACCCAGTACTTC.

The sample holds one count of this clonotype. The V gene is TRBV5-6, the J gene TRBJ1-1; 9 bases are shared with TRBD1. Trimming took 4 bases from V and 9 from J; bases not matched to a gene: 4. The germline V gene has CDR1 SGHDT and CDR2 YYEEEE. The CDR3 covers 12 residues. The CDR3, as DNA: TGTGCCAGCAGCCCGGGGACAGGGAAAGCTTTCTTT. This encodes CASSPGTGKAFF.

This sequence joins TRBV29-1 and TRBJ1-1; D possibly corresponds to TRBD1 (5 bases). Trimming removed 5 bases from V and 0 bases from J, with 16 bases in between. CDR3 length equals 15 residues. The germline V gene has CDR1 SQVTM and CDR2 ANQGSEA. The CDR3 here is CSVTPTTGMNTEAFF. Written as DNA, the CDR3 is TGCAGCGTTACCCCCACTACAGGAATGAACACTGAAGCTTTCTTT.

This chain connects TRBV19 to TRBJ1-2, with 10 bases matching TRBD1. Germline trimming cut 9 bases from V and 2 bases from J; bases unmatched to any gene: 6. This CDR3 contains 14 residues. The germline CDR1 and CDR2 sequences are LNHDA and SQIVND (reference sequence). The CDR3 reads CASFGTGANYGYTF. In DNA, the CDR3 is TGTGCCAGCTTCGGGACAGGGGCAAACTATGGCTACACCTTC.

This chain links TRBV30 with TRBJ2-1; no clear D gene. The germline V gene has CDR1 GTSNPN and CDR2 SVGIG (reference sequence). CDR3 length: 12 residues. The V gene lost 4 bases and the J gene lost 10 bases, with 14 bases spanning the gap. The DNA for the CDR3 is TGTGCCTGGACCACTCCCCCGGGCGAGCAGTTCTTC. It specifies CAWTTPPGEQFF.

The V gene is TRBV11-2, the J gene TRBJ2-3, with D tentatively TRBD1 (6 bases). In germline, CDR1 is SGHAT, CDR2 FQNNGV. The CDR3 runs 13 residues. The ends were cut back, 5 bases at V and 4 bases at J, with 10 bases in the middle. The CDR3 spells CASSTTGSDTQYF. The CDR3, as DNA: TGTGCCAGCAGCACAACAGGGTCAGATACGCAGTATTTT.

This clonotype has a single count. The V and J genes are TRBV30 and TRBJ2-1; D is unresolved. CDR1 GTSNPN and CDR2 SVGIG come from the germline V gene (reference sequence). The CDR3 sequence is 15 residues long. V lost 3 bases and J 1 base, leaving 13 bases between the germline ends. CDR3 residues: CAWSPPTYSYNEQFF. The CDR3 DNA reads as TGTGCCTGGAGCCCGCCAACTTATTCCTACAATGAGCAGTTCTTC.

This chain joins TRBV7-9 and TRBJ2-1; D is uncertain. V gave up 5 bases and J gave up 8 bases, with 13 bases separating them. The CDR3 is 13 amino acids. Germline lookup yields CDR1 SEHNR and CDR2 FQNEAQ (reference sequence). CDR3 protein: CASSPTDGDEQFF. Written as DNA, the CDR3 is TGTGCCAGCAGCCCCACCGATGGAGATGAGCAGTTCTTC.

The chain links TRBV6-5 to TRBJ2-7, with D perhaps being TRBD1 or TRBD2 (5 bases each). This CDR3 is built from 14 residues. Germline CDR1 MNHEY, CDR2 SVGAGI. V was cut by 3 bases and J by 6 bases, with 15 bases left in between. CDR3 in amino acids: CASSYRPGHAEQYF. CDR3 bases: TGTGCCAGCAGTTATCGGCCGGGGCACGCCGAGCAGTACTTC.

This clonotype has only one observation. This chain joins TRBV11-2 and TRBJ2-3, with TRBD2 as a possible D gene (5 bases). This CDR3 has 15 residues. CDR1 is SGHAT and CDR2 is FQNNGV in the germline V gene. Deletions cut 0 bases from V and 9 bases from J, with 16 bases between. CDR3 in DNA: TGTGCCAGCAGCTTAGATTCACAAAGGAGGCCGACGCAGTATTTT. Translating gives CASSLDSQRRPTQYF.